The rows below give T cell receptor beta chains drawn from one sample of a study of radiation and T cells in renal cell carcinoma. Sequencing was performed with immunoSEQ multiplex PCR; in TCRdb, only in-frame clones are kept and a portion is missing. The sample contains tens of thousands of clones, around three quarters of which appear only once. The sequencing here drew on blood, taken from a patient whose treatment included radiotherapy and nephrectomy. The receptors were sampled from a woman in her 70s with renal cell carcinoma. The CDR3 runs from the conserved cysteine through the conserved F or W. D genes are given only for firm matches. Clone size, where shown, is once, few, many, or a class for clones that have expanded.

V,J,D,size,CDR3,DNA
TRBV10-3,TRBJ2-7,NA,NA,CAIGTDSYEQYF,TGTGCCATAGGAACGGATAGCTACGAGCAGTACTTC
TRBV19,TRBJ1-4,NA,NA,CATGVHREKLFF,TGTGCCACAGGGGTGCACCGTGAAAAACTGTTTTTT
TRBV5-1,TRBJ2-7,TRBD1,NA,CASSGQGYEQYF,TGCGCCAGCAGCGGACAGGGGTACGAGCAGTACTTC
TRBV6-5,TRBJ2-7,TRBD1,NA,CASSWDRVGNEQYF,TGTGCCAGCAGTTGGGACAGGGTTGGTAACGAGCAGTACTTC
TRBV5-5,TRBJ2-7,NA,NA,CASSFPLAEQYF,TGTGCCAGCAGCTTCCCTCTCGCGGAGCAGTACTTC
TRBV11-2,TRBJ2-7,NA,NA,CASSLGSGDEQYF,TGTGCCAGCAGCTTAGGGTCGGGCGACGAGCAGTACTTC
TRBV2,TRBJ1-1,NA,few,CASSTQAPGAEAFF,TGTGCCAGCAGTACACAGGCCCCGGGGGCTGAAGCTTTCTTT
TRBV7-3,TRBJ1-1,NA,NA,CASSPSGPSTEAFF,TGTGCCAGCAGCCCTTCGGGACCCAGCACTGAAGCTTTCTTT
TRBV5-1,TRBJ2-3,TRBD1,NA,CASSSGQGGADTQYF,TGCGCCAGCAGCTCTGGACAGGGAGGAGCAGATACGCAGTATTTT
TRBV25-1,TRBJ1-2,NA,NA,CASSASSGAGYTF,TGTGCCAGCAGTGCTAGCTCAGGGGCCGGCTACACCTTC